A selection of T cell receptor beta chains follows, all from one sample in a study of blood T cell repertoires in COVID-19. Assay used: immunoSEQ multiplex PCR; TCRdb lists only in-frame clones, some missing. The table has about 150,000 clones, approximately 86% seen once. Material: peripheral blood. The receptors were gathered from a man at least 80 years old with COVID-19, enrolled during active disease. Each CDR3 is given with its conserved first and last residue. The D gene is left open where the match is weak. For some rows the clone size is stated as once, few or many, or as a class when expanded; others skip it.

DNA: TGTGCCACCAGTGATTTTGGCGGGTCAACCGGGGAGCTGTTTTTT
CDR3: CATSDFGGSTGELFF
J: TRBJ2-2
size: .
V: TRBV24-1
D: .

DNA: TGTGCCACCAGCAGCGTACAGGGGTTCTATGGCTACACCTTC
CDR3: CATSSVQGFYGYTF
J: TRBJ1-2
size: .
V: TRBV15
D: TRBD1

DNA: TGTGCCAGCAGTTTAGGGCAGGGAAATTCACCCCTCCACTTT
CDR3: CASSLGQGNSPLHF
J: TRBJ1-6
size: few
V: TRBV27
D: .

DNA: TGTGCCAGCAGGGGACTCTACACTGAAGCTTTCTTT
CDR3: CASRGLYTEAFF
J: TRBJ1-1
size: .
V: TRBV6-6
D: .

DNA: TGTGCCAGCAGTTATTTAGGGCGGGACACTGAAGCTTTCTTT
CDR3: CASSYLGRDTEAFF
J: TRBJ1-1
size: .
V: TRBV6-5
D: .

DNA: TGTGCCAGCAGTGAAGAAGGGGCCAATCAGCCCCAGCATTTT
CDR3: CASSEEGANQPQHF
J: TRBJ1-5
size: once
V: TRBV6-1
D: .

DNA: TGTGCCAGCAGTTCCTTGGACAGCTCCAATTCACCCCTCCACTTT
CDR3: CASSSLDSSNSPLHF
J: TRBJ1-6
size: .
V: TRBV27
D: .

DNA: TGTGCCAGCGGTTTACAGGGGGCTTGGACTGAAGCTTTCTTT
CDR3: CASGLQGAWTEAFF
J: TRBJ1-1
size: few
V: TRBV5-4
D: TRBD1

DNA: TGTGCCAGCAGCGGCCAGGGAGGAGGGTATCAGCCCCAGCATTTT
CDR3: CASSGQGGGYQPQHF
J: TRBJ1-5
size: once
V: TRBV2
D: .

DNA: TGTGCCAGCAGCCGGACATTATCCGATGGCTACACCTTC
CDR3: CASSRTLSDGYTF
J: TRBJ1-2
size: .
V: TRBV6-5
D: .

DNA: TGTGCCAGCAGCAACACAGGGGGCTACGAGCAGTACTTC
CDR3: CASSNTGGYEQYF
J: TRBJ2-7
size: .
V: TRBV21-1
D: .

DNA: TGTGCCAGCATTAGTCAGGGCCCCCCAGATACGCAGTATTTT
CDR3: CASISQGPPDTQYF
J: TRBJ2-3
size: few
V: TRBV2
D: .